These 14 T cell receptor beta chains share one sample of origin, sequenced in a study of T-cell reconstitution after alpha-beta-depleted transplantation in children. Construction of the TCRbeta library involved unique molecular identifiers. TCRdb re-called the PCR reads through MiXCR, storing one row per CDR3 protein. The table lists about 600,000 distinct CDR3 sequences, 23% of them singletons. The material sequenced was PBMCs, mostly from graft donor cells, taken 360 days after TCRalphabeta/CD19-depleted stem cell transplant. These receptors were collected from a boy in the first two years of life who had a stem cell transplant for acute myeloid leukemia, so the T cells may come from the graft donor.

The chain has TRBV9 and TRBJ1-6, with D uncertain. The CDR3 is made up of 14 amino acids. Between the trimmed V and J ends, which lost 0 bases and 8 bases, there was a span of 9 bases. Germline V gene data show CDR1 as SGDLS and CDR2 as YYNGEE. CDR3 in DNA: TGTGCCAGCAGCGTAGCAGGAGTTGATTCACCCCTCCACTTT. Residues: CASSVAGVDSPLHF.

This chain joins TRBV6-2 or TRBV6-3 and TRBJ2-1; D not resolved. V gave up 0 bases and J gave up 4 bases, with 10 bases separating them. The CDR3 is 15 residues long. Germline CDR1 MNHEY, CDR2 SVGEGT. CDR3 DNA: TGTGCCAGCAGTTACTCGAAGGGTCCGTACAATGAGCAGTTCTTC. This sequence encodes CASSYSKGPYNEQFF.

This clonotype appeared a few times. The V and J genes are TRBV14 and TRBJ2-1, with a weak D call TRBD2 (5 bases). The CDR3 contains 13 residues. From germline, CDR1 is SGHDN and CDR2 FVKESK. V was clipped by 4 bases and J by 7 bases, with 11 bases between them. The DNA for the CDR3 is TGTGCCAGCAGCCCCCTAGCTGGGAATGAGCAGTTCTTC. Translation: CASSPLAGNEQFF. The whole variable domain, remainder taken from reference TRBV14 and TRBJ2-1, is EAGVTQFPSHSVIEKGQTVTLRCDPISGHDNLYWYRRVMGKEIKFLLHFVKESKQDESGMPNNRFLAERTGGTYSTLKVQPAELEDSGVYFCASSPLAGNEQFFGPGTRLTVL.

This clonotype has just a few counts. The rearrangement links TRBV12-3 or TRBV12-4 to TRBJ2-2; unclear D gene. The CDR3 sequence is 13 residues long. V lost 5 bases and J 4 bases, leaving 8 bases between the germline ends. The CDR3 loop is CASSPKPTGELFF. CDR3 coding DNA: TGTGCCAGCAGTCCAAAGCCCACCGGGGAGCTGTTTTTT.

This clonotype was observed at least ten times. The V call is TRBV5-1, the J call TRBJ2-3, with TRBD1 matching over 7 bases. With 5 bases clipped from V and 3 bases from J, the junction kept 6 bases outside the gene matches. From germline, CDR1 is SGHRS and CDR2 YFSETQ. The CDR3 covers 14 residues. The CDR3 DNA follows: TGCGCCAGCAGAAAACAGGGGACGACAGATACGCAGTATTTT. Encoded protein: CASRKQGTTDTQYF.

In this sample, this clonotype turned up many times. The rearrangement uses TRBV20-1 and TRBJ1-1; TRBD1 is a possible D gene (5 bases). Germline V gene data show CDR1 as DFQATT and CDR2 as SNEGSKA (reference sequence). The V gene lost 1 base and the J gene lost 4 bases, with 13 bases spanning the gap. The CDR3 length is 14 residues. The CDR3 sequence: CSARGGTHFTEAFF. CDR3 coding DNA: TGCAGTGCTAGAGGAGGGACCCACTTCACTGAAGCTTTCTTT.

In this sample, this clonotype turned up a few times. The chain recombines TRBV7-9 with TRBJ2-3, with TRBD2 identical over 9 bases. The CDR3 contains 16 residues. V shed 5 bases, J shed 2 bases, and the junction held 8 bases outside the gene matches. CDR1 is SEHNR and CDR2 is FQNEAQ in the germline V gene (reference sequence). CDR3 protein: CASSGISGGYTDTQYF. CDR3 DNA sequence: TGTGCCAGCAGCGGGATAAGCGGGGGGTACACAGATACGCAGTATTTT.

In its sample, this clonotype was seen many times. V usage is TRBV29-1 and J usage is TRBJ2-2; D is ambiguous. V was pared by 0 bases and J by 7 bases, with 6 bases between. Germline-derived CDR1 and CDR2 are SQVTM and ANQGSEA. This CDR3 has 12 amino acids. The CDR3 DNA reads TGCAGCGTTGAAGATCCATTCGGGGAGCTGTTTTTT. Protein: CSVEDPFGELFF.

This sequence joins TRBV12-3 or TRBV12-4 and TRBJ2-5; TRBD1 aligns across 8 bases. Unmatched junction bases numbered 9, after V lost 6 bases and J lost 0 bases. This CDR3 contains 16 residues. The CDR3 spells CASSPTDRAYQETQYF. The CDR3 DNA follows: TGTGCCAGCAGCCCTACGGACAGGGCGTACCAAGAGACCCAGTACTTC.

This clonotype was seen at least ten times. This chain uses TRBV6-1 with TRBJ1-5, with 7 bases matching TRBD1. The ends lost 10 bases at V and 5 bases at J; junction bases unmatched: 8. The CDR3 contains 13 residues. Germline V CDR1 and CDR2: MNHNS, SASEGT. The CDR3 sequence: CATSTGKDQPQHF. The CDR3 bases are TGTGCCACCTCGACAGGGAAGGATCAGCCCCAGCATTTT.

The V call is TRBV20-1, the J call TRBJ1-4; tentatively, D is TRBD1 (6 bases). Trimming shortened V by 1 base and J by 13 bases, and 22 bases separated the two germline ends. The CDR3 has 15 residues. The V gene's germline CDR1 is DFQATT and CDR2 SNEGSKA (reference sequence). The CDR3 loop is CSARGEPTGVEGLFF. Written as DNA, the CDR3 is TGCAGTGCTAGAGGGGAGCCGACAGGAGTTGAGGGACTGTTTTTT.

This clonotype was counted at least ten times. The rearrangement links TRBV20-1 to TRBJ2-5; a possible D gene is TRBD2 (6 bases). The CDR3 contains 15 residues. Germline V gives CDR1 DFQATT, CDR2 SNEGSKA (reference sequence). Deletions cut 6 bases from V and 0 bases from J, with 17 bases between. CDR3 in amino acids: CSAEVGGGYQETQYF. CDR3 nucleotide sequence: TGCAGTGCGGAAGTGGGGGGAGGATACCAAGAGACCCAGTACTTC.

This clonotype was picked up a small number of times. DNA of the CDR3: TGCGCCAGCAGCCAACGCCTTACCTACGAGCAGTACTTC. Amino acid sequence: CASSQRLTYEQYF. This rearrangement joins TRBV4-3 to TRBJ2-7; no reliable D call. CDR1 and CDR2 from the germline V gene are LGHNA and YSLEER. The CDR3 totals 13 residues. V lost 2 bases and J lost 2, with 7 bases in between.

The CDR3 protein is CSANIATGCYNEQFF. As DNA, the CDR3 is TGCAGTGCAAATATAGCAACAGGGTGTTACAATGAGCAGTTCTTC. The chain uses TRBV20-1 and TRBJ2-1; TRBD1 is a possible D gene (6 bases). CDR1 is DFQATT and CDR2 is SNEGSKA in the germline V gene (reference sequence). This CDR3 has 15 residues. The germline V and J ends were trimmed by 6 bases and 4 bases, with 19 bases remaining between them.